The T cell receptor beta chain under discussion was sequenced for a study of T cell responses to AZD1222 COVID-19 vaccine. Broader study findings: Among the donors, most were white British and more were female, and clonal diversity was possibly underestimated.

A word on this clone: Its specificity is not known.

The CDR3 has 15 amino acids. The germline V and J ends were trimmed by 5 bases and 1 base, with 13 bases remaining between them. Per the germline V gene, CDR1 is LNHDA and CDR2 is SQIVND (reference sequence). Here immunoSEQ multiplex PCR was the method, and the copy in TCRdb shows in-frame clones only, minus some. The sample lists 110,000 to 150,000 clones; over 85% were seen once. This clonotype originated in an adult in good health. The material was peripheral blood, obtained on day 0 of MenACWY control vaccination. This chain connects TRBV19 to TRBJ2-3, with D possibly matching TRBD2 (6 bases). The chain's CDR3 is CASSQTSLGTDTQYF. CDR3 coding DNA: TGTGCCAGTAGTCAGACTAGTTTGGGCACAGATACGCAGTATTTT.